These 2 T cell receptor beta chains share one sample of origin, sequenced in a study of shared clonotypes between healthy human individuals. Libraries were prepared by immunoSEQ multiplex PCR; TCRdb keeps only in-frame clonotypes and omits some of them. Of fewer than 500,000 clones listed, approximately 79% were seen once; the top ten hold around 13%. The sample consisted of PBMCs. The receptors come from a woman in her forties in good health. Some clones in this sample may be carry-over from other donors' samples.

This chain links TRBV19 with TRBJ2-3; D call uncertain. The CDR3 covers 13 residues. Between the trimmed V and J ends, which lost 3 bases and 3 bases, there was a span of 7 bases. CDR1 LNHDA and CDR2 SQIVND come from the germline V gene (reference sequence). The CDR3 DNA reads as TGTGCCAGTAGTATTTTAATAACAGATACGCAGTATTTT. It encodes CASSILITDTQYF.

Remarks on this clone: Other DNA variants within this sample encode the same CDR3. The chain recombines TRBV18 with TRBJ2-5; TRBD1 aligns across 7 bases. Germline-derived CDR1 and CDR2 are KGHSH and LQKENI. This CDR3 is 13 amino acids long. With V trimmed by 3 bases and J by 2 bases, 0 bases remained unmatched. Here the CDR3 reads CASSPGQQETQYF. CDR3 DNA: TGTGCCAGCTCACCGGGACAGCAAGAGACCCAGTACTTC.